Following are 24 T cell receptor beta chains from one sample sequenced in a study of T cells in localized non-small cell lung cancer. Sequenced by immunoSEQ multiplex PCR; TCRdb stores in-frame clones only, minus some. Of some 24,000 clones listed, roughly 90% are singletons. The sequencing used peripheral blood, collected before any cancer treatment. The receptors stem from a man between 40 and 69 years old with stage III squamous cell lung carcinoma.

The chain recombines TRBV7-3 with TRBJ2-6, with D possibly being TRBD2 (5 bases). There are 15 residues in the CDR3. Germline CDR1 is SGHTA and CDR2 is FQGTGA. V lost 5 bases and J 4 bases, leaving 12 bases between the germline ends. The CDR3 protein is CASSPTSGGANVLTF. The CDR3 coding sequence is TGTGCCAGCAGCCCGACCTCGGGGGGGGCCAACGTCCTGACTTTC.

The chain is built from TRBV4-3 and TRBJ2-1; 9 nucleotides align to TRBD2. CDR1 and CDR2 from the germline V gene are LGHNA and YSLEER. CDR3 length: 17 amino acids. Trimming at V came to 4 bases and at J to 0 bases, leaving 7 bases not matched to a gene. The CDR3 is CASSPRGSGSSYNEQFF. The CDR3 DNA reads as TGCGCCAGCAGCCCCCGGGGTAGCGGGAGCTCCTACAATGAGCAGTTCTTC.

V is TRBV9 and J is TRBJ2-1; D not certain. This CDR3 has 15 amino acids. Per the germline V gene, CDR1 is SGDLS and CDR2 is YYNGEE. V gave up 2 bases and J gave up 8 bases, with 17 bases separating them. CDR3 bases: TGTGCCAGCAGCGTGGGCTACTCGCGTGGGGATGAGCAGTTCTTC. Translating gives CASSVGYSRGDEQFF.

The chain couples TRBV7-3 to TRBJ1-1; D possibly corresponds to TRBD1 (6 bases). Trimming removed 5 bases from V and 6 bases from J, with 13 bases in between. This CDR3 region has 13 residues. In germline, CDR1 is SGHTA, CDR2 FQGTGA. CDR3 residues: CASSTTGLAEAFF. CDR3 DNA: TGTGCCAGCAGCACCACAGGGCTAGCTGAAGCTTTCTTT.

The CDR3 here is CASSPPMAGGLTGELFF. The CDR3 DNA is TGTGCCAGCTCACCACCGATGGCGGGAGGACTCACCGGGGAGCTGTTTTTT. This chain joins TRBV18 and TRBJ2-2, with TRBD2 identical over 8 bases. The CDR3 spans 17 residues. V gave up 0 bases and J gave up 4 bases; unmatched junction bases: 7. CDR1 is KGHSH and CDR2 is LQKENI in the germline V gene. The full variable domain, its missing parts supplied by reference TRBV18 and TRBJ2-2, is NAGVMQNPRHLVRRRGQEARLRCSPMKGHSHVYWYRQLPEEGLKFMVYLQKENIIDESGMPKERFSAEFPKEGPSILRIQQVVRGDSAAYFCASSPPMAGGLTGELFFGEGSRLTVL.

The rearrangement links TRBV4-2 to TRBJ2-2, with 10 bases matching TRBD2. The germline CDR1 and CDR2 sequences are LGHNA and YNFKEQ. The CDR3 loop spans 18 amino acids. V gave up 1 base and J gave up 0 bases; unmatched junction bases: 5. DNA for the CDR3: TGTGCCAGCAGCCAAGGAATTAGCGGGGGGTCGAACACCGGGGAGCTGTTTTTT. Translation: CASSQGISGGSNTGELFF.

This sequence joins TRBV10-2 and TRBJ2-2; D gene unclear. The CDR3 spans 14 residues. Trimming pared 5 bases from V and 3 bases from J, leaving 10 bases between. Germline CDR1 is WSHSY and CDR2 is SAAADI. CDR3 nucleotide sequence: TGCGCCAGCAGTACCGGGTCGCACACCGGGGAGCTGTTTTTT. This encodes CASSTGSHTGELFF.

CDR3 in DNA: TGTGCCAGCCGTATTCGGGCCCAGTACTTC. It translates to CASRIRAQYF. The V and J genes are TRBV6-4 and TRBJ2-5; unclear D gene. Germline V CDR1 and CDR2: MRHNA, SNTAGT. Deletions cut 8 bases from V and 9 bases from J, with 10 bases between. The CDR3 is 10 residues long.

The rearrangement joins TRBV7-6 to TRBJ2-2; TRBD1 aligns across 9 bases. The CDR3 consists of 16 residues. V gave up 5 bases and J gave up 7 bases; unmatched junction bases: 11. Germline assignment: CDR1 SGHVS and CDR2 FNYEAQ. The CDR3 DNA sequence: TGTGCCAGCAGCCCCCCGGGACAGGGCTCCGGCGGGGAGCTGTTTTTT. Amino acid sequence: CASSPPGQGSGGELFF.

This chain joins TRBV7-2 and TRBJ2-5; D gene ambiguous. CDR1 and CDR2 (germline): SGHTA, FQGNSA. This CDR3 has 17 residues. The V end lost 5 bases, the J end lost 3 bases, and 22 bases lay between the germline ends. The CDR3 DNA reads TGTGCCAGCAGCCTCTGGGAATACACAAGTAAAAAAGAGACCCAGTACTTC. Its translation is CASSLWEYTSKKETQYF.

The V and J genes are TRBV13 and TRBJ1-1; D uncertain. The germline V and J ends were trimmed by 6 bases and 1 base, with 18 bases remaining between them. The CDR3 spans 16 residues. CDR1 PRHDT and CDR2 FYEKMQ come from the germline V gene (reference sequence). In DNA, the CDR3 is TGTGCCAGCAGTCAGTCACCAATTTACAGGAACACTGAAGCTTTCTTT. The encoded protein is CASSQSPIYRNTEAFF.

The chain recombines TRBV10-3 with TRBJ1-1, with unresolved D. V gave up 10 bases and J gave up 7 bases, with 16 bases separating them. This CDR3 comprises 12 residues. CDR1 is ENHRY and CDR2 is SYGVKD in the germline V gene. CDR3 residues: CATEASSREAFF. For the CDR3, the DNA is TGTGCCACGGAGGCGAGTAGCCGTGAAGCTTTCTTT.

The V and J genes are TRBV30 and TRBJ2-7; D not resolved. This CDR3 is 12 amino acids long. V shed 0 bases and J shed 8 bases, with 11 bases lying between them. CDR1 GTSNPN and CDR2 SVGIG come from the germline V gene (reference sequence). CDR3 nucleotides: TGTGCCTGGAGTGTAGGCCAGCGACAGCAGTACTTC. Translation gives CAWSVGQRQQYF.

V and J are TRBV6-5 and TRBJ2-5, with TRBD1 matching over 8 bases. This CDR3 region has 14 residues. CDR1 MNHEY and CDR2 SVGAGI come from the germline V gene. V was clipped by 6 bases and J by 5 bases; unmatched bases: 8. This chain's CDR3 is CASRPGGSQETQYF. The CDR3 region has the DNA TGTGCCAGCAGGCCAGGGGGCTCGCAGGAGACCCAGTACTTC.

This chain links TRBV7-9 with TRBJ2-5, with D unclear. Trimming cost V 3 bases and J 2 bases, with 7 bases left between them. The CDR3 covers 13 residues. Germline loops: CDR1 SEHNR, CDR2 FQNEAQ (reference sequence). The CDR3 region is CASSLSGQETQYF. CDR3 sequence (DNA): TGTGCCAGCAGCTTGTCAGGACAAGAGACCCAGTACTTC. Together with reference TRBV7-9 and TRBJ2-5, the CDR3 gives the full variable domain: DTGVSQNPRHKITKRGQNVTFRCDPISEHNRLYWYRQTLGQGPEFLTYFQNEAQLEKSRLLSDRFSAERPKGSFSTLEIQRTEQGDSAMYLCASSLSGQETQYFGPGTRLLVL.

The CDR3 nucleotides read TGCAGCGTTGGGGGACAGAGTATACCTGGAAACACCATATATTTT. This translates into CSVGGQSIPGNTIYF. This chain links TRBV29-1 with TRBJ1-3, with 7 bases identical to TRBD1. The CDR3 is made up of 15 amino acids. Germline values: CDR1 SQVTM, CDR2 ANQGSEA. Losses at the gene ends were 4 bases for V and 2 bases for J; bases not matched to a gene: 8. The variable domain in full, with the rest retrieved from reference TRBV29-1 and TRBJ1-3, is SAVISQKPSRDICQRGTSLTIQCQVDSQVTMMFWYRQQPGQSLTLIATANQGSEATYESGFVIDKFPISRPNLTFSTLTVSNMSPEDSSIYLCSVGGQSIPGNTIYFGEGSWLTVV.

This clone was found once. The chain recombines TRBV28 with TRBJ2-1, with D possibly TRBD2 on 6 matching bases. Germline V gene lookup returns CDR1 MDHEN and CDR2 SYDVKM. Between the trimmed V and J ends, which lost 7 bases and 7 bases, there was a span of 11 bases. There are 12 residues in the CDR3. CDR3 nucleotide sequence: TGTGCCAGCACGGGGGTTGTAAATGAGCAGTTCTTC. Translated: CASTGVVNEQFF.

The V and J genes are TRBV5-1 and TRBJ1-1; D is ambiguous. V shed 3 bases and J shed 8 bases, with 14 bases lying between them. The CDR3 is made up of 13 amino acids. Per germline, CDR1 SGHRS and CDR2 YFSETQ. The CDR3 DNA sequence: TGCGCCAGCAGCTCTGGGTTGTGGGCAGAAGCTTTCTTT. This translates into CASSSGLWAEAFF. The full variable domain, with the rest looked up from reference TRBV5-1 and TRBJ1-1, is KAGVTQTPRYLIKTRGQQVTLSCSPISGHRSVSWYQQTPGQGLQFLFEYFSETQRNKGNFPGRFSGRQFSNSRSEMNVSTLELGDSALYLCASSSGLWAEAFFGQGTRLTVV.

The chain joins TRBV7-9 to TRBJ2-1; 11 nucleotides match TRBD2. The V and J ends lost 1 base and 9 bases, in that order; junction bases with no gene match: 5. The V gene's germline CDR1 is SEHNR and CDR2 FQNEAQ (reference sequence). The CDR3 consists of 15 residues. CDR3 loop: CASSLDTSGRSEQFF. The DNA of the CDR3 is TGTGCCAGCAGCTTAGATACTAGCGGGAGAAGTGAGCAGTTCTTC.

The chain carries TRBV9 and TRBJ2-7; D remains unclear. The CDR3 runs 15 residues. V was clipped by 0 bases and J by 3 bases, with 13 bases between them. Germline CDR1 is SGDLS and CDR2 is YYNGEE. The CDR3 here is CASSVEGAALYEQYF. CDR3 sequence (DNA): TGTGCCAGCAGCGTAGAAGGAGCAGCCCTCTACGAGCAGTACTTC.

The V and J genes are TRBV4-1 and TRBJ2-5; TRBD2 aligns across 10 bases. This CDR3 region has 19 residues. J gave up 0 bases and V 0 bases, and 10 bases lay outside the gene matches. Looked up from germline, CDR1 is MGHRA and CDR2 is YSYEKL. CDR3 sequence: CASSQEWRAGGMYQETQYF. CDR3 sequence (DNA): TGCGCCAGCAGCCAAGAATGGCGAGCGGGGGGGATGTACCAAGAGACCCAGTACTTC.

V gene TRBV5-4 combines with J gene TRBJ2-5; D not certain. V lost 1 base and J lost 4, with 5 bases in between. CDR3 length: 12 amino acids. Germline CDR1 reads SGHNT; CDR2 reads YYREEE (reference sequence). This CDR3 is CASSLPRETQYF. CDR3 DNA sequence: TGTGCCAGCAGCTTGCCGAGAGAGACCCAGTACTTC.

The genes are TRBV28 and TRBJ2-3; 8 nucleotides agree with TRBD1. The CDR3 loop spans 16 amino acids. The germline CDR1 and CDR2 sequences are MDHEN and SYDVKM. After removal of 5 bases from V and 3 bases from J, the junction contained 10 bases not matched to a gene. The CDR3 is CASSPGDRMRTDTQYF. CDR3 in DNA: TGTGCCAGCAGTCCTGGGGACAGGATGAGGACAGATACGCAGTATTTT. Full variable domain (outside the CDR3, taken from reference TRBV28 and TRBJ2-3): DVKVTQSSRYLVKRTGEKVFLECVQDMDHENMFWYRQDPGLGLRLIYFSYDVKMKEKGDIPEGYSVSREKKERFSLILESASTNQTSMYLCASSPGDRMRTDTQYFGPGTRLTVL.

The V call is TRBV4-1, the J call TRBJ1-1; D is ambiguous. The CDR3 consists of 16 residues. The V end was cut by 0 bases, the J end by 1 base, with 12 bases between. Germline lookup yields CDR1 MGHRA and CDR2 YSYEKL. The CDR3 DNA reads TGCGCCAGCAGCCAAGATCCCCCCCCGAGGAACACTGAAGCTTTCTTT. It translates to CASSQDPPPRNTEAFF.